Listed here are 26 T cell receptor beta chains from one sample, sequenced in a study of control samples from healthy donors and cancer patients. TCRdb keeps only in-frame clones here, not all; method: immunoSEQ multiplex PCR. Of 150,000 to 200,000 clones in the sample, nearly 90% were seen once. Material for sequencing was blood. These TCRs come from a woman aged 50 to 65 in good health.

About this clone itself: One junction end does not reproduce the germline sequence, and a read error may be involved. This chain connects TRBV5-1 to TRBJ2-7; tentative D call: TRBD1 (5 bases). CDR1 SGHRS and CDR2 YFSETQ come from the germline V gene. This CDR3 has 15 amino acids. The CDR3 is CASPLGQGFRNEPYF. CDR3 nucleotide sequence: TGCGCCAGCCCCTTGGGGCAGGGTTTCCGCAACGAGCCGTACTTC.

The table lists this clone with a count of one. The chain carries TRBV18 and TRBJ2-7; D is undetermined. V lost 3 bases and J lost 1, with 13 bases in between. Germline-derived CDR1 and CDR2 are KGHSH and LQKENI. The CDR3 sequence is 15 residues long. In DNA form, the CDR3 reads TGTGCCAGCTCACCCTCTTCCGGCCGTTCCTACGAGCAGTACTTC. Amino acids: CASSPSSGRSYEQYF.

The CDR3 protein is CSASFDSSGNTIYF. DNA for the CDR3: TGCAGTGCTAGTTTCGACAGCTCTGGAAACACCATATATTTT. This rearrangement joins TRBV20-1 to TRBJ1-3, with D perhaps TRBD1 (5 bases). The germline V gene has CDR1 DFQATT and CDR2 SNEGSKA (reference sequence). V shed 3 bases and J shed 0 bases, with 9 bases lying between them. This CDR3 has 14 residues.

Only a few counts were recorded for this clone. The chain recombines TRBV5-1 with TRBJ1-4; tentative D call: TRBD1 (5 bases). In germline, CDR1 is SGHRS, CDR2 YFSETQ. The length of the CDR3 is 14 residues. Between the trimmed V and J ends, which lost 0 bases and 7 bases, there was a span of 10 bases. CDR3 nucleotides: TGCGCCAGCAGCTTGGGAGGGGACGGTGAAAAACTGTTTTTT. Translated, it gives CASSLGGDGEKLFF.

The chain is built from TRBV5-1 and TRBJ2-3; the D gene is possibly TRBD2 (7 bases). Trimming left V 3 bases short and J 1 base short, with 15 bases between. Germline-derived CDR1 and CDR2 are SGHRS and YFSETQ. This CDR3 region has 16 residues. The CDR3 reads CASSSLGGGGTDTQYF. In DNA, the CDR3 is TGCGCCAGCAGCTCCCTGGGGGGGGGCGGCACAGATACGCAGTATTTT.

V is TRBV6-2 or TRBV6-3 and J is TRBJ1-5; 8 bases align to TRBD1. The CDR3 length is 14 residues. J gave up 3 bases and V 6 bases, and 4 bases lay outside the gene matches. CDR1 MNHEY and CDR2 SVGEGT come from the germline V gene. CDR3 in DNA: TGTGCCAGCAGCCTACAGGGGGACAATCAGCCCCAGCATTTT. It specifies CASSLQGDNQPQHF.

The V and J genes are TRBV5-1 and TRBJ2-2; 7 bases align to TRBD2. J lost 3 bases, V lost 2 bases, and 10 bases had no gene match. CDR3 size: 17 residues. Germline V gene lookup returns CDR1 SGHRS and CDR2 YFSETQ. CDR3 in amino acids: CASSLEKGGVDTGELFF. The DNA of the CDR3 is TGCGCCAGCAGCTTAGAGAAGGGAGGGGTCGACACCGGGGAGCTGTTTTTT.

This clone was recorded a few times. The genes are TRBV28 and TRBJ2-1; the match to TRBD2 covers 8 bases. There are 14 residues in the CDR3. Germline CDR1 is MDHEN and CDR2 is SYDVKM. V was pared by 6 bases and J by 5 bases, with 6 bases of the junction left unmatched. In nucleotides, the CDR3 is TGTGCCAGCAGCTCCGGGGGGGCCGACAATGAGCAGTTCTTC. Its translation: CASSSGGADNEQFF.

CDR3 sequence (DNA): TGTGCCAGTAGAGAGAGACAGAACACTGAAGCTTTCTTT. It encodes CASRERQNTEAFF. The chain recombines TRBV19 with TRBJ1-1; D uncertain. Germline CDR1 and CDR2: LNHDA and SQIVND (reference sequence). The CDR3 is 13 residues long. The V gene lost 6 bases and the J gene lost 1 base, with 9 bases spanning the gap.

The gene calls are TRBV5-6 and TRBJ2-1; D remains ambiguous. From germline, CDR1 is SGHDT and CDR2 YYEEEE. The CDR3 totals 16 residues. Trimming removed 1 base at V and 0 bases at J, with 11 bases between. The CDR3 reads CASSLIGPSSYNEQFF. CDR3 DNA sequence: TGTGCCAGCAGCTTGATAGGTCCGAGCTCCTACAATGAGCAGTTCTTC.

Only a few counts were recorded for this clone. The chain recombines TRBV5-6 with TRBJ2-5, with TRBD2 matching over 12 bases. Germline CDR1 is SGHDT and CDR2 is YYEEEE. The junction had 11 bases not matched to a gene; V was cut back by 4 bases and J by 4 bases. The CDR3 has 17 amino acids. CDR3 nucleotide sequence: TGTGCCAGCAGCCCTTACCCTAGCGGGGGGGTTTCAGAGACCCAGTACTTC. Translation: CASSPYPSGGVSETQYF.

The chain recombines TRBV11-2 with TRBJ2-7; possible D gene TRBD1, 5 bases. Germline-derived CDR1 and CDR2 are SGHAT and FQNNGV. V was shortened by 3 bases and J by 2 bases, with 14 bases between the two germline ends. The CDR3 has 15 residues. CDR3 sequence: CASSFRPQGTYEQYF. DNA for the CDR3: TGTGCCAGCAGCTTCCGACCCCAGGGAACCTACGAGCAGTACTTC.

In the case of this clone: Other DNA sequences in the same sample also yield this CDR3. The V gene is TRBV28, the J gene TRBJ1-2; no clear D. The CDR3 contains 13 residues. Trimming pared 6 bases from V and 0 bases from J, leaving 8 bases between. CDR1 is MDHEN and CDR2 is SYDVKM in the germline V gene. In nucleotides, the CDR3 is TGTGCCAGCAGAAGCACAGCTAACTATGGCTACACCTTC. This sequence encodes CASRSTANYGYTF.

The chain links TRBV7-6 to TRBJ2-2; 9 nucleotides align to TRBD1. The CDR3 length is 19 residues. Germline V gene sequence: CDR1 SGHVS, CDR2 FNYEAQ. The ends lost 1 base at V and 7 bases at J; junction bases unmatched: 16. CDR3 residues: CASSLDLRQGVISVGELFF. Here the CDR3 DNA reads TGTGCCAGCAGCTTAGATCTAAGACAGGGGGTAATTTCCGTCGGGGAGCTGTTTTTT. Based on the CDR3 plus reference TRBV7-6 and TRBJ2-2, the full variable domain is GAGVSQSPRYKVTKRGQDVALRCDPISGHVSLYWYRQALGQGPEFLTYFNYEAQQDKSGLPNDRFSAERPEGSISTLTIQRTEQRDSAMYRCASSLDLRQGVISVGELFFGEGSRLTVL.

The genes are TRBV7-2 and TRBJ1-5, with 12 bases identical to TRBD1. V was pared by 1 base and J by 5 bases, with 3 bases of the junction left unmatched. In germline, CDR1 is SGHTA, CDR2 FQGNSA. The CDR3 loop spans 16 amino acids. CDR3 protein: CASSLGGTGGDQPQHF. CDR3 in DNA: TGTGCCAGCAGCTTAGGGGGGACAGGGGGCGATCAGCCCCAGCATTTT.

The V gene is TRBV28, the J gene TRBJ2-6; a weak D match, TRBD1 (5 bases). Germline V gene sequence: CDR1 MDHEN, CDR2 SYDVKM. The CDR3 is 15 amino acids. V lost 4 bases, J lost 2 bases, and 9 bases lay in between. CDR3 protein: CASSYQGAGANVLTF. For the CDR3, the DNA is TGTGCCAGCAGTTACCAGGGTGCTGGGGCCAACGTCCTGACTTTC.

DNA for the CDR3: TGTGCCAGCACCCTAGGAACTGAAGCTTTCTTT. This gives the protein CASTLGTEAFF. The chain couples TRBV6-5 to TRBJ1-1; D gene unclear. The germline CDR1 and CDR2 sequences are MNHEY and SVGAGI. The germline V and J ends were trimmed by 7 bases and 5 bases, with 8 bases remaining between them. This CDR3 has 11 residues.

V usage is TRBV5-1 and J usage is TRBJ2-3; 7 nucleotides agree with TRBD2. This CDR3 is 16 amino acids long. The junction had 6 bases not matched to a gene; V was cut back by 0 bases and J by 2 bases. CDR1 is SGHRS and CDR2 is YFSETQ in the germline V gene. CDR3 in amino acids: CASSLGAGVNTDTQYF. In nucleotides, the CDR3 is TGCGCCAGCAGCTTGGGTGCGGGGGTTAACACAGATACGCAGTATTTT.

This clone has a single count. V and J are TRBV21-1 and TRBJ1-5. TRBV21-1 is given as a pseudogene. The CDR3 totals 20 residues. The CDR3 bases are TGTGCCAGCAGCAAGTCCTGCCCGGGACGGCAGATTGATAGCAATCAGCCCCAGCATTTT. This gives the protein CASSKSCPGRQIDSNQPQHF.

This clone was found once. The CDR3 protein is CASRVPGQKEGYTF. The DNA of the CDR3 is TGTGCCAGCAGAGTTCCAGGACAAAAGGAGGGCTACACCTTC. The V and J genes are TRBV25-1 and TRBJ1-2; D might be TRBD1 (5 bases). The germline gives CDR1 MGHDK, CDR2 SYGVNS. The V end was cut by 6 bases, the J end by 8 bases, with 19 bases between. The CDR3 is 14 amino acids.

The J gene is TRBJ1-1, the V gene TRBV10-3; a weak D match, TRBD1 (6 bases). This CDR3 has 13 amino acids. Trimming shortened V by 6 bases and J by 1 base, and 9 bases separated the two germline ends. Germline CDR1 and CDR2: ENHRY and SYGVKD. As DNA, the CDR3 is TGTGCCATCAGCAGACAGGAGAACACTGAAGCTTTCTTT. Translated, it gives CAISRQENTEAFF.

Only a few counts were recorded for this clone. The rearrangement uses TRBV7-9 and TRBJ2-2, with D possibly matching TRBD2 (5 bases). The CDR3 runs to 14 residues. Germline V lookup: CDR1 SEHNR, CDR2 FQNEAQ (reference sequence). V lost 8 bases to trimming and J lost 2 bases, with 12 bases between them. CDR3 residues: CASHRGLNTGELFF. The CDR3 nucleotides read TGTGCCAGCCACCGCGGACTCAACACCGGGGAGCTGTTTTTT.

V is TRBV7-2 and J is TRBJ1-3; D possibly corresponds to TRBD1 (5 bases). Deletions cut 2 bases from V and 2 bases from J, with 13 bases between. CDR1 is SGHTA, CDR2 FQGNSA, per germline. CDR3 length: 16 amino acids. The CDR3 here is CASSLSVTVAGNTIYF. Here the CDR3 DNA reads TGTGCCAGCAGCTTAAGTGTGACAGTGGCTGGAAACACCATATATTTT.

V usage is TRBV20-1 and J usage is TRBJ2-7, with a weak D call TRBD1 (5 bases). The germline V gene encodes CDR1 DFQATT and CDR2 SNEGSKA (reference sequence). The length of the CDR3 is 11 residues. Trimming removed 6 bases from V and 4 bases from J, with 10 bases in between. This CDR3 reads CSAPDSYEQYF. The CDR3 DNA reads TGCAGTGCCCCCGACAGTTACGAGCAGTACTTC.

Only one count was recorded for this clone. V gene TRBV6-6 combines with J gene TRBJ2-1; the match to TRBD1 covers 8 bases. V trimming: 6 bases; J trimming: 4 bases; junction bases outside the gene matches: 11. Germline CDR1 MNHNY, CDR2 SVGAGI (reference sequence). The CDR3 consists of 16 residues. The CDR3 loop is CASRAQTGADYNEQFF. CDR3 sequence (DNA): TGTGCCAGCAGGGCCCAGACAGGGGCCGATTACAATGAGCAGTTCTTC.

Concerning this clone itself: At one of its ends the junction is not consistent with the germline gene, which may arise from a read error. The chain joins TRBV5-1 to TRBJ1-3, with D perhaps TRBD1 (5 bases). The CDR3 length is 18 residues. The V gene's germline CDR1 is SGHRS and CDR2 YFSETQ. CDR3 nucleotides: TGCGCCAGCCCCCAACTGGGACCGGGCAGGCATGAACGGAAACACCATATATTT. It specifies CASPQLGPGRHERKHHIF.